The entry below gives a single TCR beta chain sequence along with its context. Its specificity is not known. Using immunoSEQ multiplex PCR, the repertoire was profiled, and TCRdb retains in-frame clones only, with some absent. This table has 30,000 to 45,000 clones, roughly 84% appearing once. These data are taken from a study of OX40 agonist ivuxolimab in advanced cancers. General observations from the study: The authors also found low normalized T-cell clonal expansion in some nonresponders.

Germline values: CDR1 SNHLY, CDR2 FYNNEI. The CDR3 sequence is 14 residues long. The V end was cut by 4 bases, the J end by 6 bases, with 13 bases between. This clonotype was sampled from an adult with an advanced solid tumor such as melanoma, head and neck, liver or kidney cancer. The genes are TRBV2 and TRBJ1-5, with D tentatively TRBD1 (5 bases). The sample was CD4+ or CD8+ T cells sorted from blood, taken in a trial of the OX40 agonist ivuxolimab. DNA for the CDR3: TGTGCCAGCAGTGGAGGGGCCCTCGGTCAGCCCCAGCATTTT. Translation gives CASSGGALGQPQHF.